What follows are 2 T cell receptor beta chains derived from one specimen sequenced in a study of identical twins. TCRdb re-called the 5' RACE reads with MiXCR, one entry per CDR3 protein. The sample records 450,000 or so distinct CDR3 sequences, 18% being singletons. The specimen sequenced was naive T cells sorted from blood. The receptors shown here come from a man aged 50-59 years in good health.

This clonotype was found a few times. The rearrangement uses TRBV20-1 and TRBJ2-1, with D uncertain. Germline-derived CDR1 and CDR2 are DFQATT and SNEGSKA (reference sequence). V dropped 3 bases and J dropped 7 bases, with 16 bases sitting between them. The CDR3 length is 14 residues. CDR3 sequence reads: CSASKTAVKNEQFF. The CDR3 DNA sequence: TGCAGTGCTAGTAAAACAGCCGTTAAGAATGAGCAGTTCTTC.

In the case of this clonotype: Since a much larger clone is just one base distant, this may be a read error. This CDR3 is missing its conserved last phenylalanine or tryptophan, likely due to a read error. V gene TRBV20-1 combines with J gene TRBJ2-3; 8 nucleotides align to TRBD2. Trimming removed 5 bases from V and 4 bases from J; junction bases left unmatched: 14. Germline V lookup: CDR1 DFQATT, CDR2 SNEGSKA (reference sequence). This CDR3 is built from 16 residues. CDR3 sequence: CSALDVGLVIPDTQYS. Written as DNA, the CDR3 is TGCAGTGCTTTGGATGTGGGACTAGTTATTCCAGATACGCAGTATTCT.